Below, 14 T cell receptor beta chains from the same sample are listed, as sequenced in a study of blood T cell repertoires in COVID-19. The method was immunoSEQ multiplex PCR; TCRdb's version includes in-frame clones alone and lacks a portion of them. The sample holds roughly 120,000 clones; 60% to 85% are singletons and the top ten take approximately 4.2%. Material: peripheral blood. The receptors stem from a human donor in a cohort sampled during active or convalescent COVID-19.

J is TRBJ1-3 and V is TRBV5-5; D gene ambiguous. The CDR3 consists of 17 residues. Trimming left V 0 bases short and J 0 bases short, with 13 bases between. Germline CDR1 is SGHKS and CDR2 is YYEKEE (reference sequence). The chain's CDR3 is CASSLAGWAASGNTIYF. The DNA of the CDR3 is TGTGCCAGCAGCTTGGCCGGATGGGCAGCCTCTGGAAACACCATATATTTT. The full variable domain, its missing parts supplied by reference TRBV5-5 and TRBJ1-3, is DAGVTQSPTHLIKTRGQQVTLRCSPISGHKSVSWYQQVLGQGPQFIFQYYEKEERGRGNFPDRFSARQFPNYSSELNVNALLLGDSALYLCASSLAGWAASGNTIYFGEGSWLTVV.

The chain is built from TRBV20-1 and TRBJ2-7; TRBD1 agrees at 9 bases. Germline CDR1 DFQATT, CDR2 SNEGSKA (reference sequence). V shed 3 bases, J shed 6 bases, and the junction held 6 bases outside the gene matches. This CDR3 is 13 amino acids long. The CDR3 region has the DNA TGCAGTGCTAGTTGGGACAGGGAGGGCGAGCAGTACTTC. It yields the protein CSASWDREGEQYF.

V usage is TRBV18 and J usage is TRBJ2-2, with D perhaps TRBD1 (6 bases). CDR1 and CDR2 from the germline V gene are KGHSH and LQKENI. The CDR3 extends over 18 amino acids. The ends were cut back, 3 bases at V and 1 base at J, with 18 bases in the middle. The DNA of the CDR3 is TGTGCCAGCTCACCCATCGGACAGACCCTATTGAACACCGGGGAGCTGTTTTTT. It yields the protein CASSPIGQTLLNTGELFF.

CDR3 sequence (DNA): TGTGCCAGTAGCCTTCGGGACAGCTTTAACCTAGCCAAAAACATTCAGTACTTC. Its translation is CASSLRDSFNLAKNIQYF. The chain has TRBV19 and TRBJ2-4; 7 positions agree with TRBD1. This CDR3 region has 18 residues. Germline-derived CDR1 and CDR2 are LNHDA and SQIVND (reference sequence). The junction had 14 bases not matched to a gene; V was cut back by 6 bases and J by 0 bases.

The V call is TRBV7-8, the J call TRBJ1-1, with D hard to call. The CDR3 is made up of 15 amino acids. Trimming stripped 5 bases from V and 5 bases from J, with 18 bases between. Germline loops: CDR1 SGHVS, CDR2 FQNEAQ. This CDR3 reads CASSLTDPGYTEAFF. Here the CDR3 DNA reads TGTGCCAGCAGCCTAACAGACCCAGGATATACTGAAGCTTTCTTT.

V gene TRBV10-3 combines with J gene TRBJ2-7, with TRBD1 identical over 7 bases. Unmatched junction bases numbered 6, after V lost 5 bases and J lost 2 bases. CDR3 length: 14 residues. Germline CDR1 and CDR2: ENHRY and SYGVKD. CDR3 sequence (DNA): TGTGCCATCAGTCCTCCGGGACAGACCTACGAGCAGTACTTC. This codes for CAISPPGQTYEQYF.

In this sample, this clone turned up many times. This chain links TRBV5-1 with TRBJ1-1; 7 bases line up with TRBD1. V lost 4 bases and J lost 8; bases outside the gene matches: 17. There are 16 residues in the CDR3. Germline-derived CDR1 and CDR2 are SGHRS and YFSETQ. CDR3 protein: CASSLAGDSLPEEAFF. Here the CDR3 DNA reads TGCGCCAGCAGCCTCGCTGGGGACAGTCTACCAGAAGAAGCTTTCTTT.

The chain combines TRBV28 with TRBJ1-5; possible D gene TRBD1, 5 bases. The CDR3 totals 16 residues. The V end was cut by 7 bases, the J end by 1 base, with 17 bases between. Looked up from germline, CDR1 is MDHEN and CDR2 is SYDVKM. This chain's CDR3 is CASTGAGIISNQPQHF. The DNA for the CDR3 is TGTGCCAGCACAGGAGCAGGGATCATCAGCAATCAGCCCCAGCATTTT.

The gene calls are TRBV7-3 and TRBJ2-1, with a possible D match to TRBD2 (5 bases). The CDR3 spans 13 residues. V was cut by 2 bases and J by 9 bases, with 11 bases left in between. CDR1 is SGHTA and CDR2 is FQGTGA in the germline V gene. CDR3 DNA sequence: TGTGCCAGCAGCTTATATAGAGAGGGTGAGCAGTTCTTC. As protein: CASSLYREGEQFF.

The rearrangement joins TRBV15 to TRBJ1-4, with a possible D match to TRBD1 (5 bases). Germline assignment: CDR1 LNHNV and CDR2 YYDKDF (reference sequence). This CDR3 contains 14 residues. The V gene lost 5 bases and the J gene lost 5 bases, with 12 bases spanning the gap. CDR3 sequence reads: CATSRRGSNEKLFF. As DNA, the CDR3 is TGTGCCACCAGCCGGCGGGGGTCCAATGAAAAACTGTTTTTT.

The V and J genes are TRBV27 and TRBJ2-1; D is perhaps TRBD2 (6 bases). This CDR3 has 13 residues. V lost 3 bases to trimming and J lost 9 bases, with 12 bases between them. The germline CDR1 and CDR2 sequences are MNHEY and SMNVEV (reference sequence). CDR3 residues: CASSFSSSGEQFF. Written as DNA, the CDR3 is TGTGCCAGCAGTTTCTCGAGTAGCGGTGAGCAGTTCTTC.

The V and J genes are TRBV16 and TRBJ1-1; TRBD1 aligns across 7 bases. V dropped 4 bases and J dropped 4; count of bases not matched to a gene: 9. Germline V gene data show CDR1 as KGHSY and CDR2 as FQNENV. This CDR3 has 15 residues. The CDR3 loop is CASSRQGFGVTEAFF. CDR3 DNA: TGTGCCAGCAGCCGACAGGGCTTCGGGGTCACTGAAGCTTTCTTT.

Concerning this clone itself: An end of the junction differs from the germline gene, which may be a read error. The rearrangement uses TRBV7-7 and TRBJ2-5, with TRBD2 matching over 11 bases. This CDR3 comprises 16 residues. Germline V CDR1 and CDR2: SSHAT, FNYEAQ (reference sequence). The CDR3 region is CASSFRVAGGPETQYF. For the CDR3, the DNA is TGTGCTAGCAGCTTCAGGGTAGCGGGAGGGCCCGAGACCCAGTACTTC.

The V call is TRBV5-1, the J call TRBJ1-6; the D gene is possibly TRBD1 (5 bases). The germline V and J ends were trimmed by 1 base and 7 bases, with 12 bases remaining between them. Looked up from germline, CDR1 is SGHRS and CDR2 is YFSETQ. This CDR3 comprises 15 residues. The DNA for the CDR3 is TGCGCCAGCAGCTTGTCGACAGAACCCAATTCACCCCTCCACTTT. Residues: CASSLSTEPNSPLHF. The complete variable domain, with remaining parts taken from reference TRBV5-1 and TRBJ1-6, reads KAGVTQTPRYLIKTRGQQVTLSCSPISGHRSVSWYQQTPGQGLQFLFEYFSETQRNKGNFPGRFSGRQFSNSRSEMNVSTLELGDSALYLCASSLSTEPNSPLHFGNGTRLTVT.